This TCR beta chain was captured by sequencing in a study of cytomegalovirus exposure and HLA in healthy donors. General study results and limits: Later on, analysis showed that most CMV-associated TCR beta chains appeared to be HLA-restricted.

Points on this clone: Its cognate antigen is unknown.

The PCR made use of 60 Vbeta and 13 Jbeta primers. The method was immunoSEQ multiplex PCR; TCRdb's version includes in-frame clones alone and lacks a portion of them. The repertoire holds about 220,000 clones, with over 65% as singletons. The germline V gene encodes CDR1 MNHNS and CDR2 SASEGT. V shed 9 bases and J shed 0 bases, with 12 bases lying between them. CDR3 length equals 14 residues. The J gene is TRBJ1-3, the V gene TRBV6-1; unclear D gene. Sample: PBMCs. The TCR comes from a man younger than 35 in good health and CMV-seronegative. In nucleotides, the CDR3 is TGTGCCAGTTGGGCGGGCAGCTCTGGAAACACCATATATTTT. It is translated as CASWAGSSGNTIYF.